This TCR beta chain emerged from a study of blood T cell repertoires in COVID-19. From germline, CDR1 is MNHEY and CDR2 SVGAGI. Trimming cost V 2 bases and J 1 base, with 15 bases left between them. The CDR3 spans 16 residues. Profiling relied on immunoSEQ multiplex PCR, and the TCRdb table lists in-frame clones only, not all of them. The sample yields some 380,000 clones, around 89% seen once. The sequence was collected from a man aged 18 to 29 with active or convalescent COVID-19. J is TRBJ2-7 and V is TRBV6-5, with a tentative D call TRBD1 (6 bases). The sample comprised peripheral blood. CDR3 region: CASSYRAGVGSYEQYF. CDR3 nucleotide sequence: TGTGCCAGCAGTTACCGGGCAGGGGTAGGATCCTACGAGCAGTACTTC.